This is a list of T cell receptor beta chains from one sample in a study of cytomegalovirus exposure and HLA in healthy donors. Here immunoSEQ multiplex PCR was the method, and the copy in TCRdb shows in-frame clones only, minus some. The sample yields approximately 86,000 clones, around 85% seen once. Input material: PBMCs. These receptors were taken from a middle-aged man in good health and CMV-seropositive. CDR3s leave out the opening cysteine and the closing phenylalanine or tryptophan.

TRBV6-5	TRBJ1-6	ASSPGTGNSPLH
TRBV5-1	TRBJ1-6	ASSLESRGSPLH
TRBV10-1	TRBJ2-5	ASSDRASGWGETQY
TRBV29-1	TRBJ2-7	SATEGVTTFEQY
TRBV7-2	TRBJ1-6	ASSKRGSSYNSPLH
TRBV19	TRBJ2-3	ASNKDRGTTDTQY
TRBV9	TRBJ2-1	ASSVELAAYNEQF
TRBV19	TRBJ1-1	ASSIALGGVGTEAF
TRBV28	TRBJ1-4	ASSLTNLREKLF
TRBV6-6	TRBJ2-1	ASGSSRKYNEQF
TRBV19	TRBJ2-7	ASSTTGTGTYEQY
TRBV6-5	TRBJ2-6	ASSTGFGANVLT
TRBV11-2	TRBJ2-5	ASSLPGRGGETQY
TRBV5-4	TRBJ2-5	ASSASGRETQY
TRBV2	TRBJ1-6	ASTQTGANSPLH
TRBV5-6	TRBJ1-1	ASSLDRRRAF
TRBV21-1	TRBJ2-1	ASSLRPRRQF
TRBV6-1	TRBJ2-3	ASSVEVAGADTQY
TRBV30	TRBJ2-6	AWRKQGTRGIANVLT
TRBV5-6	TRBJ2-7	ASSHPWQGRDEQY
TRBV5-1	TRBJ1-1	ASSPGGGRTEAF
TRBV7-3	TRBJ2-1	ASSLLELAGGNEQF
TRBV5-4	TRBJ1-4	ASSIRQASNEKLF
TRBV6-6	TRBJ1-5	ASSYSFSGNQPQH
TRBV11-2	TRBJ1-5	ASSPTGTSSPQH
TRBV19	TRBJ1-2	ASTSGGTNYGYT
TRBV5-8	TRBJ2-7	ASSYRQGPTYEQY
TRBV19	TRBJ2-7	ASSATLTSGQGQY
TRBV6-5	TRBJ2-3	ASEGVTDTQY
TRBV7-9	TRBJ2-2	ASSLSTGELF
TRBV15	TRBJ2-7	ATSRYRGSYEQY
TRBV4-1	TRBJ1-4	ASSQGGRNEKLF
TRBV19	TRBJ2-3	ASRQTGLSTDTQY
TRBV5-1	TRBJ2-3	ASSLSPRTSGGLSTDTQY
TRBV13	TRBJ2-7	ASRSGSGRAGEQY
TRBV11-3	TRBJ2-7	ASSLDPRGGNEQY
TRBV28	TRBJ2-7	ASVGQGGPYEQY
TRBV5-5	TRBJ2-1	ASSLDYQVYNEQF
TRBV21-1	TRBJ1-6	ASSKWGPTGDNYNSPLH
TRBV28	TRBJ2-7	ASSLGTGGREQY
TRBV6-1	TRBJ2-7	ASRDRQAYEQY
TRBV9	TRBJ2-7	ASSPQGGMRSYEQY
TRBV4-1	TRBJ1-2	ASSHPTTDYGYT
TRBV19	TRBJ1-5	ASSLMGRQPQH
TRBV5-8	.	ASSRGASGGYEQY
TRBV7-2	TRBJ2-5	ASSLTPLGVGETQY
TRBV2	TRBJ2-4	ASSGGAKNIQY
TRBV5-1	TRBJ2-3	ASSPVSRGRMKTDTQY
TRBV11-1	TRBJ1-4	ASSRNGRVYEKLF